The 27 T cell receptor beta chains in this list originate from one sample, sequenced in a study of shared T cell receptors in the human thymus. TCRdb's copy holds only in-frame clones and misses some; the assay was immunoSEQ multiplex PCR. The profile covers about 660,000 clones, with more than 75% appearing a single time and about 0.01% taken by the ten largest. This same sample was also taken into another study, of human thymus T cells.

Input material: thymocytes. These receptors were obtained from a boy in the first two years of life with a congenital heart defect.

V gene TRBV30 combines with J gene TRBJ2-2; D remains ambiguous. Trimming left V 1 base short and J 0 bases short, with 6 bases between. The CDR3 has 14 amino acids. Germline V gene data show CDR1 as GTSNPN and CDR2 as SVGIG (reference sequence). The chain's CDR3 is CAWSDLANTGELFF. CDR3 coding DNA: TGTGCCTGGAGTGACCTAGCGAACACCGGGGAGCTGTTTTTT.

This chain links TRBV6-5 with TRBJ2-1, with D possibly TRBD2 on 5 matching bases. V was trimmed by 7 bases and J by 0 bases, leaving 13 bases between them. The V gene's germline CDR1 is MNHEY and CDR2 SVGAGI. CDR3 length: 15 residues. The chain's CDR3 is CASTTSGSSYNEQFF. CDR3 coding DNA: TGTGCCAGCACTACAAGCGGTAGCTCCTACAATGAGCAGTTCTTC.

The chain has TRBV25-1 and TRBJ1-2, with 7 bases aligning to TRBD1. The V gene's germline CDR1 is MGHDK and CDR2 SYGVNS. The CDR3 totals 15 residues. V shed 3 bases, J shed 0 bases, and the junction held 4 bases outside the gene matches. The CDR3 region has the DNA TGTGCCAGCAGTGAGGGACAGAAGTCTAACTATGGCTACACCTTC. It yields the protein CASSEGQKSNYGYTF.

The chain joins TRBV30 to TRBJ2-7; no clear D. Trimming took 0 bases from V and 3 from J, leaving 9 bases between them. CDR3 length equals 13 residues. Germline V gives CDR1 GTSNPN, CDR2 SVGIG (reference sequence). The CDR3 DNA is TGTGCCTGGAGTGTATTCCCCGGCTACGAGCAGTACTTC. Amino acids: CAWSVFPGYEQYF.

This chain uses TRBV14 with TRBJ2-5; no definite D call. The CDR3 runs to 16 residues. V was trimmed by 1 base and J by 1 base, leaving 13 bases between them. Germline loops: CDR1 SGHDN, CDR2 FVKESK. CDR3 sequence (DNA): TGTGCCAGCAGCCAAGGGTGCTGGAGTTCCCAAGAGACCCAGTACTTC. Translation gives CASSQGCWSSQETQYF.

CDR3 sequence: CASSLCSILAGVYNEQFF. The CDR3 DNA is TGTGCCAGCAGTTTATGCAGTATTCTAGCGGGAGTGTACAATGAGCAGTTCTTC. The chain links TRBV28 to TRBJ2-1; 10 bases are shared with TRBD2. Germline V gene lookup returns CDR1 MDHEN and CDR2 SYDVKM. V dropped 0 bases and J dropped 4; count of bases not matched to a gene: 9. The CDR3 length is 18 residues.

The chain uses TRBV28 and TRBJ1-2; D gene ambiguous. The V end was cut by 4 bases, the J end by 3 bases, with 12 bases between. The CDR3 has 14 residues. Germline V gene lookup returns CDR1 MDHEN and CDR2 SYDVKM. The CDR3 spells CASSSTAADYGYTF. The CDR3 nucleotides are TGTGCCAGCAGTTCGACCGCGGCGGACTATGGCTACACCTTC.

CDR3 sequence: CATSRAPSLGTQYF. CDR3 nucleotide sequence: TGTGCCACCAGCAGAGCACCTAGCTTGGGTACGCAGTATTTT. The chain couples TRBV15 to TRBJ2-3; D is possibly TRBD2 (5 bases). The V end lost 1 base, the J end lost 8 bases, and 13 bases lay between the germline ends. Germline V gives CDR1 LNHNV, CDR2 YYDKDF (reference sequence). The CDR3 is 14 amino acids.

The chain has TRBV30 and TRBJ2-7; TRBD2 agrees at 10 bases. The germline V gene has CDR1 GTSNPN and CDR2 SVGIG (reference sequence). Trimming removed 2 bases from V and 6 bases from J; junction bases left unmatched: 19. The CDR3 spans 18 residues. CDR3 region: CAWSRGSGRADGNSEQYF. In DNA, the CDR3 is TGTGCCTGGAGTAGAGGGAGCGGGAGGGCCGATGGCAACTCCGAGCAGTACTTC.

The rearrangement joins TRBV15 to TRBJ1-1; TRBD1 is a possible D gene (5 bases). Germline CDR1 LNHNV, CDR2 YYDKDF (reference sequence). The CDR3 runs 16 residues. V lost 3 bases to trimming and J lost 1 base, with 15 bases between them. CDR3: CATSRAPGGGNTEAFF. As DNA, the CDR3 is TGTGCCACCAGCAGGGCCCCCGGGGGGGGGAACACTGAAGCTTTCTTT.

The rearrangement uses TRBV7-2 and TRBJ2-7, with 7 positions matching TRBD2. The CDR3 covers 15 residues. In germline, CDR1 is SGHTA, CDR2 FQGNSA. V was clipped by 1 base and J by 3 bases; unmatched bases: 6. Here the CDR3 reads CASSLDIRGVYEQYF. The CDR3 DNA is TGTGCCAGCAGCTTAGACATCCGGGGGGTCTACGAGCAGTACTTC.

J is TRBJ1-5 and V is TRBV29-1, with TRBD1 as a possible D gene (6 bases). Trimming stripped 7 bases from V and 0 bases from J, with 16 bases between. The CDR3 consists of 15 residues. The germline gives CDR1 SQVTM, CDR2 ANQGSEA. The CDR3 sequence is CSGMRQVYSNQPQHF. The CDR3 DNA sequence: TGCAGCGGCATGAGACAGGTTTATAGCAATCAGCCCCAGCATTTT.

The chain couples TRBV4-1 to TRBJ2-6, with unresolved D. The V gene's germline CDR1 is MGHRA and CDR2 YSYEKL. The CDR3 has 16 residues. V was trimmed by 1 base and J by 0 bases, leaving 7 bases between them. Here the CDR3 reads CASSQGRGSGANVLTF. The CDR3 region has the DNA TGCGCCAGCAGCCAAGGGAGAGGCTCTGGGGCCAACGTCCTGACTTTC.

A word on this clone: The germline gene is not matched at one end of the junction; a read error may be the cause. This sequence joins TRBV7-7 and TRBJ2-2, with TRBD1 as a possible D gene (6 bases). CDR3 length: 19 amino acids. Per germline, CDR1 SSHAT and CDR2 FNYEAQ (reference sequence). CDR3 nucleotides: TGTGCTAGCAGCTTAGAGGGGCCGACAGGCCGAGCGAACACCGGGGAGCTGTTTTTT. It specifies CASSLEGPTGRANTGELFF.

This sequence joins TRBV4-2 and TRBJ1-1; the D is unclear. V lost 0 bases and J 0 bases, leaving 14 bases between the germline ends. The germline V gene encodes CDR1 LGHNA and CDR2 YNFKEQ. The CDR3 contains 17 residues. The CDR3 DNA reads TGTGCCAGCAGCCAAGATCTTGGAGCCTCTTTGAACACTGAAGCTTTCTTT. It encodes CASSQDLGASLNTEAFF.

This chain connects TRBV11-2 to TRBJ1-2; D may be TRBD1 (5 bases). The CDR3 contains 14 residues. Germline CDR1 SGHAT, CDR2 FQNNGV. The V end lost 2 bases, the J end lost 5 bases, and 12 bases lay between the germline ends. The CDR3 is CASSLYGGGYGYTF. The CDR3 DNA reads TGTGCCAGCAGCTTATACGGGGGTGGATATGGCTACACCTTC.

The chain links TRBV6-4 to TRBJ2-5, with a weak D call TRBD1 (5 bases). The CDR3 is made up of 14 amino acids. CDR1 is MRHNA and CDR2 is SNTAGT in the germline V gene. Trimming removed 1 base from V and 5 bases from J, with 11 bases in between. The CDR3 spells CASSDWARDETQYF. The CDR3 DNA follows: TGTGCCAGCAGTGACTGGGCCAGGGATGAGACCCAGTACTTC.

The CDR3 loop is CASSFGAGSGNTIYF. The CDR3 DNA reads as TGTGCCAGCAGCTTTGGGGCCGGTTCTGGAAACACCATATATTTT. This chain uses TRBV5-4 with TRBJ1-3; TRBD1 might be the D (5 bases). The germline V gene encodes CDR1 SGHNT and CDR2 YYREEE (reference sequence). Trimming removed 2 bases from V and 1 base from J, with 10 bases in between. The CDR3 runs 15 residues. The variable domain in full, with the rest retrieved from reference TRBV5-4 and TRBJ1-3, is ETGVTQSPTHLIKTRGQQVTLRCSSQSGHNTVSWYQQALGQGPQFIFQYYREEENGRGNFPPRFSGLQFPNYSSELNVNALELDDSALYLCASSFGAGSGNTIYFGEGSWLTVV.

This sequence joins TRBV12-5 and TRBJ2-6; tentative D call: TRBD2 (6 bases). The V gene lost 0 bases and the J gene lost 0 bases, with 18 bases spanning the gap. The CDR3 spans 20 residues. Germline-derived CDR1 and CDR2 are LGHNT and FRNRAP. DNA of the CDR3: TGTGCTAGTGGTTTGGTTAATTTCCGGGACTTCTCCTCTGGGGCCAACGTCCTGACTTTC. It yields the protein CASGLVNFRDFSSGANVLTF.

This chain links TRBV5-6 with TRBJ2-2, with a possible D match to TRBD2 (5 bases). This CDR3 region has 17 residues. The V and J ends lost 4 bases and 4 bases respectively, with 20 bases between them. Germline V lookup: CDR1 SGHDT, CDR2 YYEEEE. Here the CDR3 reads CASSLSVASGSTGELFF. CDR3 DNA: TGTGCCAGCAGCCTCTCGGTAGCGTCGGGTAGCACCGGGGAGCTGTTTTTT.

The chain carries TRBV10-2 and TRBJ2-1; 7 nucleotides agree with TRBD1. CDR3 length equals 14 residues. The V segment lost 6 bases and the J segment 3 bases; nucleotides outside the gene matches: 5. The V gene's germline CDR1 is WSHSY and CDR2 SAAADI. CDR3 protein: CASSAWDSYNEQFF. The CDR3, as DNA: TGCGCCAGCAGCGCCTGGGACAGCTACAATGAGCAGTTCTTC.

Notes on this clone: Germline is not matched at one junction end, which may reflect a read error. The V gene is TRBV27, the J gene TRBJ1-2; 9 bases map to TRBD1. Per germline, CDR1 MNHEY and CDR2 SMNVEV (reference sequence). This CDR3 is 14 amino acids long. The CDR3 loop reads CASSNPGQGQPVAF. CDR3 bases: TGTGCCAGCAGTAACCCGGGACAGGGCCAACCCGTGGCCTTC.

This chain joins TRBV13 and TRBJ2-1; D ambiguous. V was trimmed by 4 bases and J by 8 bases, leaving 15 bases between them. The germline V gene encodes CDR1 PRHDT and CDR2 FYEKMQ (reference sequence). The CDR3 totals 14 residues. This CDR3 reads CASSSPNEPDEQFF. Written as DNA, the CDR3 is TGTGCCAGCAGCTCCCCTAATGAGCCGGATGAGCAGTTCTTC. The whole variable domain, filled in from reference TRBV13 and TRBJ2-1, reads AAGVIQSPRHLIKEKRETATLKCYPIPRHDTVYWYQQGPGQDPQFLISFYEKMQSDKGSIPDRFSAQQFSDYHSELNMSSLELGDSALYFCASSSPNEPDEQFFGPGTRLTVL.

The genes are TRBV19 and TRBJ2-2; 7 positions match TRBD1. CDR3 length equals 17 residues. CDR1 LNHDA and CDR2 SQIVND come from the germline V gene (reference sequence). J gave up 0 bases and V 5 bases, and 9 bases lay outside the gene matches. The CDR3 bases are TGTGCCAGTAGTTCTACAGGGGCCCGACCGAACACCGGGGAGCTGTTTTTT. This translates into CASSSTGARPNTGELFF.

This chain links TRBV6-6 with TRBJ1-4, with 7 bases fitting TRBD1. V was pared by 6 bases and J by 7 bases, with 8 bases of the junction left unmatched. This CDR3 has 14 residues. Germline CDR1 is MNHNY and CDR2 is SVGAGI (reference sequence). The CDR3 sequence is CASSPGGDGEKLFF. The CDR3 DNA reads as TGTGCCAGCAGCCCAGGGGGAGACGGTGAAAAACTGTTTTTT.

The CDR3 coding sequence is TGCGCCAGCAGCTTGGAGGGCGGGAGGGCCGATAACGGGGAGCTGTTTTTT. This encodes CASSLEGGRADNGELFF. This chain joins TRBV5-1 and TRBJ2-2; 9 bases are a match to TRBD2. After removal of 0 bases from V and 7 bases from J, the junction contained 10 bases not matched to a gene. There are 17 residues in the CDR3. In germline, CDR1 is SGHRS, CDR2 YFSETQ.

This clone was picked up one time. This chain joins TRBV25-1 and TRBJ2-3, with 13 bases identical to TRBD2. The CDR3 extends over 17 amino acids. With V trimmed by 7 bases and J by 4 bases, 11 bases remained unmatched. Germline V gene sequence: CDR1 MGHDK, CDR2 SYGVNS. The CDR3 reads CASTRTSGRQEADTQYF. The CDR3, as DNA: TGTGCCAGCACCAGGACTAGCGGGAGACAGGAGGCAGATACGCAGTATTTT. Combining the CDR3 with reference TRBV25-1 and TRBJ2-3 gives the whole variable domain EADIYQTPRYLVIGTGKKITLECSQTMGHDKMYWYQQDPGMELHLIHYSYGVNSTEKGDLSSESTVSRIRTEHFPLTLESARPSHTSQYLCASTRTSGRQEADTQYFGPGTRLTVL.